The 31 T cell receptor beta chains in this list originate from one sample, sequenced in a study of shared clonotypes between healthy human individuals. Naive CD8 cells lacked CD45RO and underwent positive selection for CCR7, leaving out terminally differentiated effector memory CD45RA+ cells. Some clones are missing from TCRdb's copy, which holds only in-frame ones; the method was immunoSEQ multiplex PCR. In the table there are roughly 890,000 clones, approximately 92% of which are singletons. Sequenced material: naive CD8+ T cells sorted from blood. These receptors all come from a man aged 25 to 40 in good health.

The chain recombines TRBV11-3 with TRBJ2-7, with D possibly TRBD1 on 5 matching bases. The CDR3 is 15 residues long. Germline CDR1 is SGHNT and CDR2 is YENEEA. The V end lost 5 bases, the J end lost 4 bases, and 18 bases lay between the germline ends. This chain's CDR3 is CASSPRSQGFYEQYF. DNA of the CDR3: TGTGCCAGCAGCCCGAGGTCGCAGGGTTTTTACGAGCAGTACTTC.

This clone was detected only a few times. V usage is TRBV9 and J usage is TRBJ1-2; no reliable D call. Trimming stripped 0 bases from V and 8 bases from J, with 8 bases between. Germline V gives CDR1 SGDLS, CDR2 YYNGEE. CDR3 length equals 12 residues. The CDR3 sequence is CASSVATGGYTF. CDR3 sequence (DNA): TGTGCCAGCAGCGTAGCTACGGGAGGCTACACCTTC. The full variable domain, its missing parts supplied by reference TRBV9 and TRBJ1-2, is DSGVTQTPKHLITATGQRVTLRCSPRSGDLSVYWYQQSLDQGLQFLIQYYNGEERAKGNILERFSAQQFPDLHSELNLSSLELGDSALYFCASSVATGGYTFGSGTRLTVV.

The V gene is TRBV5-5, the J gene TRBJ2-3, with 9 bases aligning to TRBD2. V trimming: 0 bases; J trimming: 4 bases; junction bases outside the gene matches: 9. The length of the CDR3 is 17 residues. Germline CDR1 is SGHKS and CDR2 is YYEKEE (reference sequence). DNA of the CDR3: TGTGCCAGCAGCTTGGTTGTGATAGCGGGAGTGTCAGATACGCAGTATTTT. Amino acids: CASSLVVIAGVSDTQYF.

In the case of this clone: Other DNA sequences in this sample translate to the same CDR3. The chain recombines TRBV30 with TRBJ1-2; maybe TRBD1 (6 bases). Germline loops: CDR1 GTSNPN, CDR2 SVGIG (reference sequence). V lost 0 bases to trimming and J lost 3 bases, with 11 bases between them. This CDR3 has 14 amino acids. The CDR3 region is CAWSVRGGYYGYTF. CDR3 DNA sequence: TGTGCCTGGAGTGTACGAGGGGGGTACTATGGCTACACCTTC.

The chain uses TRBV29-1 and TRBJ1-1; TRBD1 matches 9 bases. CDR1 SQVTM and CDR2 ANQGSEA come from the germline V gene. This CDR3 is 15 amino acids long. V dropped 7 bases and J dropped 4; count of bases not matched to a gene: 13. Here the CDR3 DNA reads TGCAGCGCCCTTCTACCGGACAGGGGTTTCACTGAAGCTTTCTTT. Translation: CSALLPDRGFTEAFF.

V gene TRBV7-8 combines with J gene TRBJ2-2; 8 nucleotides align to TRBD1. J was trimmed by 3 bases and V by 5 bases; bases with no gene match: 11. The CDR3 runs 17 residues. Per the germline V gene, CDR1 is SGHVS and CDR2 is FQNEAQ. DNA for the CDR3: TGTGCCAGCAGCACTTACCAGGGGGCTAAGGACACCGGGGAGCTGTTTTTT. It encodes CASSTYQGAKDTGELFF.

To note about this clone: The same CDR3 can be traced to other DNA sequences in this sample. The chain uses TRBV29-1 and TRBJ2-2; D is undetermined. Trimming cost V 4 bases and J 0 bases, with 6 bases left between them. Per the germline V gene, CDR1 is SQVTM and CDR2 is ANQGSEA. The CDR3 contains 13 residues. The CDR3, as DNA: TGCAGCGTTGCCAGAGCGAACACCGGGGAGCTGTTTTTT. It codes for CSVARANTGELFF.

The CDR3 region has the DNA TGTGCCAGCAGCGGCTACAGGGACAATCAGCCCCAGCATTTT. Protein product: CASSGYRDNQPQHF. This sequence joins TRBV2 and TRBJ1-5; tentative D call: TRBD1 (6 bases). V was pared by 6 bases and J by 3 bases, with 12 bases between. The CDR3 sequence is 14 residues long. Looked up from germline, CDR1 is SNHLY and CDR2 is FYNNEI.

This chain uses TRBV4-3 with TRBJ1-2; the D gene is possibly TRBD1 (5 bases). The CDR3 is 15 amino acids. Germline loops: CDR1 LGHNA, CDR2 YSLEER. The V end lost 4 bases, the J end lost 7 bases, and 19 bases lay between the germline ends. The CDR3 nucleotides read TGCGCCAGCAGCCGGTACCGGGACCCAGACGGTGGCTACACCTTC. This encodes CASSRYRDPDGGYTF.

The chain links TRBV10-3 to TRBJ2-7; D unresolved. CDR3 length: 14 residues. Germline assignment: CDR1 ENHRY and CDR2 SYGVKD. The V gene lost 3 bases and the J gene lost 0 bases, with 9 bases spanning the gap. This CDR3 reads CAISDIGDSYEQYF. The CDR3 coding sequence is TGTGCCATCAGTGACATTGGCGACTCCTACGAGCAGTACTTC.

In this sample, this clone turned up once. This chain joins TRBV7-9 and TRBJ2-3, with TRBD1 matching over 7 bases. The trim removed 5 bases at V and 4 bases at J, leaving 6 bases unmatched. The CDR3 is 14 residues long. Germline CDR1 reads SEHNR; CDR2 reads FQNEAQ (reference sequence). The DNA of the CDR3 is TGTGCCAGCAGCAGCAACAGGGGCCCAGATACGCAGTATTTT. This encodes CASSSNRGPDTQYF.

V and J are TRBV5-4 and TRBJ2-7, with D possibly matching TRBD1 (5 bases). Trimming cost V 0 bases and J 1 base, with 8 bases left between them. The CDR3 sequence is 14 residues long. Germline V lookup: CDR1 SGHNT, CDR2 YYREEE (reference sequence). CDR3 in amino acids: CASSLADSSYEQYF. The CDR3 nucleotides read TGTGCCAGCAGCTTGGCCGACAGTTCCTACGAGCAGTACTTC. The full variable domain, with the rest looked up from reference TRBV5-4 and TRBJ2-7, is ETGVTQSPTHLIKTRGQQVTLRCSSQSGHNTVSWYQQALGQGPQFIFQYYREEENGRGNFPPRFSGLQFPNYSSELNVNALELDDSALYLCASSLADSSYEQYFGPGTRLTVT.

The chain is built from TRBV19 and TRBJ2-7, with 7 bases identical to TRBD2. CDR1 is LNHDA and CDR2 is SQIVND in the germline V gene (reference sequence). There are 14 residues in the CDR3. Unmatched junction bases numbered 7, after V lost 7 bases and J lost 1 base. The CDR3 loop reads CASTPVGGSYEQYF. The CDR3 DNA is TGTGCCAGTACTCCTGTCGGGGGGTCCTACGAGCAGTACTTC.

V gene TRBV6-5 combines with J gene TRBJ2-7; TRBD1 matches 9 bases. The ends lost 7 bases at V and 2 bases at J; junction bases unmatched: 9. Germline values: CDR1 MNHEY, CDR2 SVGAGI. This CDR3 spans 15 amino acids. The CDR3: CASTHTRTGAYEQYF. CDR3 DNA: TGTGCCAGCACGCATACAAGGACAGGGGCCTACGAGCAGTACTTC.

The V and J genes are TRBV5-1 and TRBJ2-3; D gene uncertain. This CDR3 has 13 amino acids. Germline CDR1 reads SGHRS; CDR2 reads YFSETQ. Trimming cost V 7 bases and J 0 bases, with 9 bases left between them. Here the CDR3 DNA reads TGCGCCAGCGCCCACCCCAGCACAGATACGCAGTATTTT. Its protein product is CASAHPSTDTQYF.

The V call is TRBV12-5, the J call TRBJ1-1; no clear D. V lost 4 bases and J 8 bases, leaving 11 bases between the germline ends. CDR1 and CDR2 from the germline V gene are LGHNT and FRNRAP. The CDR3 contains 12 residues. In DNA, the CDR3 is TGTGCTAGTGGTTCTTTCAAGGAGGAAGCTTTCTTT. It is translated as CASGSFKEEAFF.

The chain couples TRBV28 to TRBJ2-7; D not resolved. The CDR3 totals 17 residues. Trimming cost V 6 bases and J 4 bases, with 25 bases left between them. Per the germline V gene, CDR1 is MDHEN and CDR2 is SYDVKM. The CDR3 DNA is TGTGCCAGCAGCCACCAACCCGGTCCCTCAGCCTCTTACGAGCAGTACTTC. Its translation: CASSHQPGPSASYEQYF. The complete variable domain, with remaining parts taken from reference TRBV28 and TRBJ2-7, reads DVKVTQSSRYLVKRTGEKVFLECVQDMDHENMFWYRQDPGLGLRLIYFSYDVKMKEKGDIPEGYSVSREKKERFSLILESASTNQTSMYLCASSHQPGPSASYEQYFGPGTRLTVT.

This rearrangement joins TRBV7-9 to TRBJ2-1; a possible D gene is TRBD2 (5 bases). CDR3 size: 17 residues. Germline lookup yields CDR1 SEHNR and CDR2 FQNEAQ (reference sequence). V was clipped by 4 bases and J by 4 bases, with 20 bases between them. The CDR3 loop reads CASSSTLRSGGYNEQFF. CDR3 nucleotides: TGTGCCAGCAGCTCAACACTAAGGAGCGGAGGTTACAATGAGCAGTTCTTC.

V usage is TRBV7-6 and J usage is TRBJ2-7, with unresolved D. CDR1 and CDR2 from the germline V gene are SGHVS and FNYEAQ. V shed 5 bases and J shed 2 bases, with 13 bases lying between them. This CDR3 has 14 amino acids. DNA of the CDR3: TGTGCCAGCAGCCAAACCGACAATCCCTACGAGCAGTACTTC. This translates into CASSQTDNPYEQYF.

The chain couples TRBV19 to TRBJ1-2; 7 bases align to TRBD1. There are 16 residues in the CDR3. The ends lost 4 bases at V and 4 bases at J; junction bases unmatched: 12. The germline V gene has CDR1 LNHDA and CDR2 SQIVND (reference sequence). The DNA of the CDR3 is TGTGCCAGTAGTAACGCCCGAAGGGGGCTGGGCTATGGCTACACCTTC. This encodes CASSNARRGLGYGYTF.

This chain joins TRBV21-1 and TRBJ2-6. TRBV21-1 counts as a pseudogene. The CDR3 loop spans 21 amino acids. This CDR3 reads CASSNMIGVCWHRAGANVLTF. CDR3 DNA: TGTGCCAGCAGCAACATGATCGGCGTGTGCTGGCACCGAGCCGGGGCCAACGTCCTGACTTTC.

The chain has TRBV11-2 and TRBJ2-3; no reliable D call. Germline loops: CDR1 SGHAT, CDR2 FQNNGV. V dropped 4 bases and J dropped 2 bases, with 13 bases sitting between them. This CDR3 is built from 15 residues. CDR3: CASSSKPFSTDTQYF. The CDR3 DNA sequence: TGTGCCAGCAGCTCCAAGCCCTTCTCCACAGATACGCAGTATTTT.

The gene calls are TRBV11-2 and TRBJ2-5; 9 bases are shared with TRBD1. Losses at the gene ends were 4 bases for V and 2 bases for J; bases not matched to a gene: 8. Germline assignment: CDR1 SGHAT and CDR2 FQNNGV. The length of the CDR3 is 16 residues. The CDR3 reads CASSYPSDRGQETQYF. Written as DNA, the CDR3 is TGTGCCAGCAGCTATCCTTCGGACAGGGGACAAGAGACCCAGTACTTC.

The chain links TRBV27 to TRBJ1-1, with D perhaps matching TRBD1 (5 bases). V was pared by 5 bases and J by 4 bases, with 20 bases between. The CDR3 runs 16 residues. From germline, CDR1 is MNHEY and CDR2 SMNVEV (reference sequence). The CDR3, as DNA: TGTGCCAGCAGTCCCCCGAGGCGGGGGGGGAGCACTGAAGCTTTCTTT. Translated: CASSPPRRGGSTEAFF.

The chain links TRBV27 to TRBJ2-7; 8 nucleotides line up with TRBD1. The length of the CDR3 is 13 residues. Germline-derived CDR1 and CDR2 are MNHEY and SMNVEV (reference sequence). V gave up 5 bases and J gave up 3 bases; unmatched junction bases: 3. The CDR3 bases are TGTGCCAGCAGTCACGGGACAGGCTACGAGCAGTACTTC. Its translation is CASSHGTGYEQYF.

This chain connects TRBV4-2 to TRBJ1-1; D gene ambiguous. Between the trimmed V and J ends, which lost 4 bases and 1 base, there was a span of 4 bases. CDR3 length equals 12 residues. Per the germline V gene, CDR1 is LGHNA and CDR2 is YNFKEQ. The CDR3 nucleotides are TGTGCCAGCAGCCCTGAGAACACTGAAGCTTTCTTT. Amino acids: CASSPENTEAFF.

The chain combines TRBV19 with TRBJ2-3; 12 bases are a match to TRBD1. The trim removed 2 bases at V and 8 bases at J, leaving 17 bases unmatched. Germline loops: CDR1 LNHDA, CDR2 SQIVND (reference sequence). This CDR3 is 19 amino acids long. CDR3 protein: CASSIYRPGTGGPAGTQYF. For the CDR3, the DNA is TGTGCCAGTAGTATATATAGACCCGGGACAGGGGGCCCCGCGGGTACGCAGTATTTT. Full variable domain (rest looked up from reference TRBV19 and TRBJ2-3): DGGITQSPKYLFRKEGQNVTLSCEQNLNHDAMYWYRQDPGQGLRLIYYSQIVNDFQKGDIAEGYSVSREKKESFPLTVTSAQKNPTAFYLCASSIYRPGTGGPAGTQYFGPGTRLTVL.

V and J are TRBV6-5 and TRBJ2-1, with 11 positions matching TRBD2. J was trimmed by 5 bases and V by 6 bases; bases with no gene match: 3. Germline CDR1 and CDR2: MNHEY and SVGAGI. The CDR3 runs 14 residues. The CDR3 DNA sequence: TGTGCCAGCAGAGGACTAGCGGGTAACAATGAGCAGTTCTTC. This encodes CASRGLAGNNEQFF.

This clone was observed a single time. The chain couples TRBV28 to TRBJ1-5; D gene ambiguous. The CDR3 length is 13 residues. Germline lookup yields CDR1 MDHEN and CDR2 SYDVKM. V was shortened by 5 bases and J by 4 bases, with 9 bases between the two germline ends. CDR3 region: CASSTDLNQPQHF. CDR3 sequence (DNA): TGTGCCAGCAGTACCGATCTTAATCAGCCCCAGCATTTT. The full variable domain, its missing parts supplied by reference TRBV28 and TRBJ1-5, is DVKVTQSSRYLVKRTGEKVFLECVQDMDHENMFWYRQDPGLGLRLIYFSYDVKMKEKGDIPEGYSVSREKKERFSLILESASTNQTSMYLCASSTDLNQPQHFGDGTRLSIL.

This clone was seen just once. The chain recombines TRBV5-1 with TRBJ1-1; D is undetermined. The germline V gene encodes CDR1 SGHRS and CDR2 YFSETQ. The CDR3 length is 13 residues. Trimming left V 1 base short and J 1 base short, with 5 bases between. The CDR3 nucleotides are TGCGCCAGCAGCTTGAGATCGAACACTGAAGCTTTCTTT. This codes for CASSLRSNTEAFF.

V is TRBV27 and J is TRBJ2-1; 8 bases map to TRBD2. The V gene end was trimmed by 0 bases and the J gene end by 8 bases; junction bases not matched to a gene: 0. The CDR3 is made up of 13 amino acids. Germline V CDR1 and CDR2: MNHEY, SMNVEV (reference sequence). The CDR3 DNA reads as TGTGCCAGCAGTTTATCCGGGAGGGATGAGCAGTTCTTC. It is translated as CASSLSGRDEQFF.